A selection of T cell receptor beta chains follows, all from one sample in a study of blood T cell repertoires in COVID-19. Generated by immunoSEQ multiplex PCR, the TCRdb table keeps only in-frame clones and is missing some. The sample gives around 100,000 clones, approximately 90% of which show up once; about 18% is in the top ten. Sequenced input: peripheral blood. The receptor set was obtained from a man aged 45-65 years with acute or convalescent COVID-19. The CDR3 runs from the conserved cysteine through the conserved F or W. Each record gives: CDR3 protein, CDR3 DNA, V gene, clone size, J gene, D gene. A D gene is named only where the DNA matches it firmly. Size values are once, few and many counts, or a class for expanded clones, and some rows have none.

CDR3aa: CASSWPTGGSLETQYF
CDR3nt: TGCGCCAGCAGCTGGCCCACAGGGGGCTCTCTAGAGACCCAGTACTTC
v_gene: TRBV5-1
abundance: .
j_gene: TRBJ2-5
d_gene: TRBD1

CDR3aa: CASRPLTGLNEQYF
CDR3nt: TGTGCCAGCAGACCCCTGACAGGTCTCAACGAGCAGTACTTC
v_gene: TRBV7-2
abundance: once
j_gene: TRBJ2-7
d_gene: .

CDR3aa: CASSEGGAQETQYF
CDR3nt: TGTGCCAGCAGTGAGGGGGGGGCCCAAGAGACCCAGTACTTC
v_gene: TRBV28
abundance: .
j_gene: TRBJ2-5
d_gene: .

CDR3aa: CATSRGTGYEENTIYF
CDR3nt: TGTGCCACCAGCAGAGGGACAGGGTATGAGGAAAACACCATATATTTT
v_gene: TRBV15
abundance: few
j_gene: TRBJ1-3
d_gene: TRBD1

CDR3aa: CASSQDFGRGPIEAFF
CDR3nt: TGCGCCAGCAGCCAAGATTTTGGTCGCGGGCCAATCGAAGCTTTCTTT
v_gene: TRBV4-1
abundance: .
j_gene: TRBJ1-1
d_gene: .

CDR3aa: CASSQTRGSGNTIYF
CDR3nt: TGTGCCAGCAGCCAAACCAGGGGCTCTGGAAACACCATATATTTT
v_gene: TRBV13
abundance: .
j_gene: TRBJ1-3
d_gene: .

CDR3aa: CASSSKDRLGPYEQYF
CDR3nt: TGTGCCAGCAGCTCAAAGGACAGATTGGGGCCCTACGAGCAGTACTTC
v_gene: TRBV13
abundance: .
j_gene: TRBJ2-7
d_gene: .

CDR3aa: CASSRQVNQPQHF
CDR3nt: TGTGCCAGCAGTCGACAGGTCAATCAGCCCCAGCATTTT
v_gene: TRBV6-5
abundance: .
j_gene: TRBJ1-5
d_gene: .

CDR3aa: CASSIDLVSGGANEQFF
CDR3nt: TGTGCCAGTAGTATAGATCTGGTTAGCGGGGGGGCGAATGAGCAGTTCTTC
v_gene: TRBV19
abundance: .
j_gene: TRBJ2-1
d_gene: TRBD2

CDR3aa: CASSPTGMNTEAFF
CDR3nt: TGCGCCAGCAGCCCGACAGGGATGAACACTGAAGCTTTCTTT
v_gene: TRBV4-1
abundance: .
j_gene: TRBJ1-1
d_gene: TRBD1

CDR3aa: CASSGGGFGYTF
CDR3nt: TGTGCCAGTAGCGGAGGGGGCTTTGGCTACACCTTC
v_gene: TRBV19
abundance: .
j_gene: TRBJ1-2
d_gene: TRBD1

CDR3aa: CASSGQANQPQHF
CDR3nt: TGTGCCAGCAGCGGACAGGCGAATCAGCCCCAGCATTTT
v_gene: TRBV6-5
abundance: .
j_gene: TRBJ1-5
d_gene: TRBD1

CDR3aa: CASSLGSADTQYF
CDR3nt: TGTGCCAGCAGCTTGGGTTCAGCAGATACGCAGTATTTT
v_gene: TRBV5-4
abundance: .
j_gene: TRBJ2-3
d_gene: .

CDR3aa: CASRTGGGQPQHF
CDR3nt: TGTGCCAGCAGGACAGGGGGAGGTCAGCCCCAGCATTTT
v_gene: TRBV28
abundance: once
j_gene: TRBJ1-5
d_gene: TRBD1

CDR3aa: CASSFPLLEQYF
CDR3nt: TGTGCCAGCAGTTTCCCTCTGTTGGAGCAGTACTTC
v_gene: TRBV12-3/TRBV12-4
abundance: .
j_gene: TRBJ2-7
d_gene: .

CDR3aa: CASSIGTDQSGYTF
CDR3nt: TGTGCCAGCAGCATCGGGACAGACCAAAGCGGCTACACCTTC
v_gene: TRBV5-4
abundance: .
j_gene: TRBJ1-2
d_gene: TRBD1

CDR3aa: CASSLDGTGGWKLFF
CDR3nt: TGCGCCAGCAGCTTGGATGGGACAGGGGGTTGGAAACTGTTTTTT
v_gene: TRBV5-1
abundance: .
j_gene: TRBJ1-4
d_gene: TRBD1

CDR3aa: CASPTARGANTGELFF
CDR3nt: TGTGCCAGCCCGACTGCGCGGGGGGCGAACACCGGGGAGCTGTTTTTT
v_gene: TRBV11-2
abundance: .
j_gene: TRBJ2-2
d_gene: TRBD2

CDR3aa: CASSPDRVSADTQYF
CDR3nt: TGTGCCAGCAGCCCGGACAGGGTGAGCGCAGATACGCAGTATTTT
v_gene: TRBV6-2/TRBV6-3
abundance: once
j_gene: TRBJ2-3
d_gene: TRBD1

CDR3aa: CASSFRDMGELFF
CDR3nt: TGCGCCAGCAGCTTCAGGGATATGGGGGAGCTGTTTTTT
v_gene: TRBV5-1
abundance: .
j_gene: TRBJ2-2
d_gene: .

CDR3aa: CASSVKGLAGHNEQFF
CDR3nt: TGTGCCAGCAGCGTCAAGGGACTAGCGGGGCACAATGAGCAGTTCTTC
v_gene: TRBV9
abundance: once
j_gene: TRBJ2-1
d_gene: TRBD2

CDR3aa: CASSAGDSATNEKLFF
CDR3nt: TGTGCCAGCAGTGCTGGGGACAGCGCAACTAATGAAAAACTGTTTTTT
v_gene: TRBV2
abundance: .
j_gene: TRBJ1-4
d_gene: TRBD1